This T cell receptor (beta chain) was captured by sequencing in a study of regulatory T cells in long-lasting Graves disease. General study findings and limits: TRBV28, TRBJ1-2 and TRBJ2-5 were segments that persistent disease favored. Relative to new patients (approximately 1,000), persistent patients exhibited greater sharing of public clonotypes (around 2,800).

This CDR3 has 15 residues. Germline CDR1 and CDR2: SGHVS and FQNEAQ. Trimming cost V 3 bases and J 4 bases, with 15 bases left between them. Through Arm-PCR of CDR3 regions and iRepertoire HTBI primers, TCR beta libraries were built. One entry per CDR3 protein, called by TCRdb with MiXCR from the multiplex PCR reads. The sample consists of about 420,000 distinct CDR3 sequences, about a quarter of them appearing once. In regard to this clonotype: Its specificity is not known.

Time point of the sample: persistent/refractory GD, antithyroid drugs over 5 years with positive TRAb. From PBMCs, RNA was extracted and then used to make the TCR library. The TCR comes from a female donor with Graves disease. Sequencing was performed on peripheral blood mononuclear cells (PBMCs), taken when the disease was refractory, from a patient treated with antithyroid drugs. The chain uses TRBV7-8 and TRBJ1-1; D ambiguous. This chain's CDR3 is CASSFLDGEGTEAFF. The DNA for the CDR3 is TGTGCCAGCAGCTTTCTCGACGGTGAGGGCACTGAAGCTTTCTTT.